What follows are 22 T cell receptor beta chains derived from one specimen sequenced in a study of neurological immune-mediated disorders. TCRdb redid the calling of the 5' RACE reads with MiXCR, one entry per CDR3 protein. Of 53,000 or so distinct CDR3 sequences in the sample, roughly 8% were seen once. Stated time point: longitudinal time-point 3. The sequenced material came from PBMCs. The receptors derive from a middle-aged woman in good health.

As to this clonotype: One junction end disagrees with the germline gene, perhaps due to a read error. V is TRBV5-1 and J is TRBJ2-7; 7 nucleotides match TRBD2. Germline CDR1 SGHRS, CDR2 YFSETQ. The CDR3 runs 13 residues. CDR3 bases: TGCGCCAGCAGCCTAGCGGAATGCTACGAGCACTACTTC. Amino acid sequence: CASSLAECYEHYF.

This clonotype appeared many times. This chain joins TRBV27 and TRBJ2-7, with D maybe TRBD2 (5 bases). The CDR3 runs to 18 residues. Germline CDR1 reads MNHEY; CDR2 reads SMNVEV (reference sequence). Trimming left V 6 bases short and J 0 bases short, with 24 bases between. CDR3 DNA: TGTGCCAGCAGGAGGGTGAATCGCCGGGATCCCAGCTCCTACGAGCAGTACTTC. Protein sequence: CASRRVNRRDPSSYEQYF.

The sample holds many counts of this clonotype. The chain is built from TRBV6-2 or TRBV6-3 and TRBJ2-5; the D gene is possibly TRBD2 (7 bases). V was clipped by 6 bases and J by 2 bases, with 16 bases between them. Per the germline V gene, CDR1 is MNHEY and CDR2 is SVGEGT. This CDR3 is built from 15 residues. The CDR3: CASRRGGGNQETQYF. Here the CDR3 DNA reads TGTGCCAGCAGAAGGGGGGGGGGAAATCAAGAGACCCAGTACTTC.

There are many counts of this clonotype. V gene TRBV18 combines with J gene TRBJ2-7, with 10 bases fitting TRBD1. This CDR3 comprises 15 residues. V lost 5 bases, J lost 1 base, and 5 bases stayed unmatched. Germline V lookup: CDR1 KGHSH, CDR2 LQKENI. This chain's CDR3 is CASSEDRGRSYEQYF. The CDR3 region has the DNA TGTGCCAGCTCAGAAGACAGGGGGCGGTCCTACGAGCAGTACTTC.

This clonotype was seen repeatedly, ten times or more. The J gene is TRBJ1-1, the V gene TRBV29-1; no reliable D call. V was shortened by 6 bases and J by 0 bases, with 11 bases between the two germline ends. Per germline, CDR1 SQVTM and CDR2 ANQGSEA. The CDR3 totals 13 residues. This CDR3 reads CSVQAGMNTEAFF. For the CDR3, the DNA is TGCAGCGTACAAGCGGGGATGAACACTGAAGCTTTCTTT.

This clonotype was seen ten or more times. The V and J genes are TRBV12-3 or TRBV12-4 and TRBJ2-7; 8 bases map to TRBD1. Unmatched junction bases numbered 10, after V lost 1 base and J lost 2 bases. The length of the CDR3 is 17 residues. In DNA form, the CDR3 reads TGTGCCAGCAGTTTAGAGAGCAGACAGGGGCGAACCTACGAGCAGTACTTC. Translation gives CASSLESRQGRTYEQYF.

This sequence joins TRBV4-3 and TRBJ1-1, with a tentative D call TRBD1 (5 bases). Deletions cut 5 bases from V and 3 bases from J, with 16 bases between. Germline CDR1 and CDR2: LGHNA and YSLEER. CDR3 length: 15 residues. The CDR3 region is CASSGGGVPDTEAFF. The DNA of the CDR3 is TGCGCCAGCAGCGGGGGGGGTGTGCCAGACACTGAAGCTTTCTTT.

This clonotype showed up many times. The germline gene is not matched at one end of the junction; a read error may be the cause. The CDR3 protein is CGARDQTPDRVYGYTF. CDR3 in DNA: TGCGGTGCTAGAGATCAAACCCCGGACAGGGTCTATGGCTACACCTTC. The chain uses TRBV20-1 and TRBJ1-2, with 8 bases aligning to TRBD1. The CDR3 totals 16 residues. CDR1 DFQATT and CDR2 SNEGSKA come from the germline V gene (reference sequence).

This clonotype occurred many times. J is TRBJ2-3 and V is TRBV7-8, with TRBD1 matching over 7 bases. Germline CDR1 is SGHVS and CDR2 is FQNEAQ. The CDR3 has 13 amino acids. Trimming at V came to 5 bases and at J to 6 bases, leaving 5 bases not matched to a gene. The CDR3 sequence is CASSQTTGDTQYF. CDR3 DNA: TGTGCCAGCAGCCAGACGACAGGGGATACGCAGTATTTT.

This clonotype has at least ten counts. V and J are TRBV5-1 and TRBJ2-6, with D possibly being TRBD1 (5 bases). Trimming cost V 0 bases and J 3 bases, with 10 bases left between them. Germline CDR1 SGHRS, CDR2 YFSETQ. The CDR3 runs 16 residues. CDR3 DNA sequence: TGCGCCAGCAGCTTGGGGGGCAGCGATGGGGCCAACGTCCTGACTTTC. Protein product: CASSLGGSDGANVLTF.

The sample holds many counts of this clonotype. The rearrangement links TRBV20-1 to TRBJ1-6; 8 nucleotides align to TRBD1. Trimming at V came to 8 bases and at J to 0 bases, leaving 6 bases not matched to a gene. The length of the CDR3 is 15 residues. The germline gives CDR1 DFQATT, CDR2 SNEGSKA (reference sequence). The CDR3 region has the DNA TGCAGTCCTAACAGGGGGAGCTCCTATAATTCACCCCTCCACTTT. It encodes CSPNRGSSYNSPLHF.

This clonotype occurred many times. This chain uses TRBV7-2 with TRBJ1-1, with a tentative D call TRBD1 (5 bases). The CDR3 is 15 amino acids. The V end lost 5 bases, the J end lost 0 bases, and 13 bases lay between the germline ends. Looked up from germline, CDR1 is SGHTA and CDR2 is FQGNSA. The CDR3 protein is CASSHNRIMNTEAFF. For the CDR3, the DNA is TGTGCCAGCAGCCATAACAGGATCATGAACACTGAAGCTTTCTTT. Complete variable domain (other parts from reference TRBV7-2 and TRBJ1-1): GAGVSQSPSNKVTEKGKDVELRCDPISGHTALYWYRQSLGQGLEFLIYFQGNSAPDKSGLPSDRFSAERTGGSVSTLTIQRTQQEDSAVYLCASSHNRIMNTEAFFGQGTRLTVV.

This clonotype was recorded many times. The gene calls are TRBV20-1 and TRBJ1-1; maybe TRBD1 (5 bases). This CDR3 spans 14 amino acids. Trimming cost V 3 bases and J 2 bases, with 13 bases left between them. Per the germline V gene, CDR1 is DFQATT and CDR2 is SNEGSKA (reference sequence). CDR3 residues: CSARVGDVNTEAFF. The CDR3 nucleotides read TGCAGTGCTAGGGTTGGGGACGTTAACACTGAAGCTTTCTTT.

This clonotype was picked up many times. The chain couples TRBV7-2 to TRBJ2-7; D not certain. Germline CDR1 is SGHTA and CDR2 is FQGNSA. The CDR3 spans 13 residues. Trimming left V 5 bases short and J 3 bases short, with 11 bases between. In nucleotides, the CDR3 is TGTGCCAGCAGCCCGAAGGGCCGCTACGAGCAGTACTTC. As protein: CASSPKGRYEQYF.

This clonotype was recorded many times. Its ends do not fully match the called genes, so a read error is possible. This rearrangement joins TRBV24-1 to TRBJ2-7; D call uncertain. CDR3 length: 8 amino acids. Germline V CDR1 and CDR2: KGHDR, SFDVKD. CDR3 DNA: TGTGCCACCAGTGACACGGACTTC. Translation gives CATSDTDF.

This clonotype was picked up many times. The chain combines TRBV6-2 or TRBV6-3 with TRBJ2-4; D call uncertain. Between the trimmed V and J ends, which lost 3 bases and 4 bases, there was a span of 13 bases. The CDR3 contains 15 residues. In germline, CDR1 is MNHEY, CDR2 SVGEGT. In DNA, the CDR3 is TGTGCCAGCAGTTATTCCGCAGCGAAAAAAAACATTCAGTACTTC. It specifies CASSYSAAKKNIQYF.

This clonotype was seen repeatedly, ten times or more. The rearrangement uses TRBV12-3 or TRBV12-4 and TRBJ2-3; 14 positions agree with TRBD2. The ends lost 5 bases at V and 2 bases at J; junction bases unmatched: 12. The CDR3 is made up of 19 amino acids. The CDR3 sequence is CASSPTPGTSGGPTDTQYF. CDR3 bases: TGTGCCAGCAGTCCTACACCCGGGACTAGCGGGGGCCCCACAGATACGCAGTATTTT.

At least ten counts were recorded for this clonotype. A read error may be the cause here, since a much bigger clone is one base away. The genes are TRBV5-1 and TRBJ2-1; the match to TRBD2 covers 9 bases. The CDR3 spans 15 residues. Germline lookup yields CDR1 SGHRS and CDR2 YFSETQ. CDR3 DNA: TGCGCCAACAGCGGGCTAGCGGGGACTTACAATGAGCAGTTCTTC. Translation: CANSGLAGTYNEQFF.

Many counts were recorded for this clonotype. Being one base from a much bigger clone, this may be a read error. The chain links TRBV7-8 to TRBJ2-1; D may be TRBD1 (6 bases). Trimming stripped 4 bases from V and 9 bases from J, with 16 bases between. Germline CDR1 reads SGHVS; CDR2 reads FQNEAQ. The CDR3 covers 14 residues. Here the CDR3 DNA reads TGTGCCAGCAGCTGGGGGCACAGGAGGTTTGAGCAGTTCTTC. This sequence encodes CASSWGHRRFEQFF.

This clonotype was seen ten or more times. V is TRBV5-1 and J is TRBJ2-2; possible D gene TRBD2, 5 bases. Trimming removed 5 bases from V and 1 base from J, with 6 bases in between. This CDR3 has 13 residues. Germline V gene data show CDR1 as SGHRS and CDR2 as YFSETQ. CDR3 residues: CASSRENTGELFF. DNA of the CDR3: TGCGCCAGCAGTCGGGAGAACACCGGGGAGCTGTTTTTT.

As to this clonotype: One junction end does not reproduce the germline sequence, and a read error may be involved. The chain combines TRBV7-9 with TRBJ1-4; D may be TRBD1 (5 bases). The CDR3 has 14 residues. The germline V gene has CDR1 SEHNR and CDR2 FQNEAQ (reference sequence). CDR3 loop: CASSSRGENEKLFF. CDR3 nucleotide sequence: TGTGCCAGTAGCTCCCGAGGGGAAAATGAAAAACTGTTTTTT.

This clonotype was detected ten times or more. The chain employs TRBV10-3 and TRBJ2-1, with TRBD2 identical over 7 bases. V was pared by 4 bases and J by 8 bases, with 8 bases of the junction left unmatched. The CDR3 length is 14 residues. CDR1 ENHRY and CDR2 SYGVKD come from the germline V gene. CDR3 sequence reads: CAISASGNKDEQFF. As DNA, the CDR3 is TGTGCCATCAGTGCCAGCGGGAATAAAGATGAGCAGTTCTTC.